The next 11 T cell receptor beta chains were all read from a single sample in a study of OX40 agonist ivuxolimab in advanced cancers. Repertoires were generated with immunoSEQ multiplex PCR, while TCRdb's copy carries only in-frame clones and drops some. Among over 55,000 clones listed, over 80% were seen once. This specimen consisted of CD4+ or CD8+ T cells sorted from blood, obtained in a trial of the OX40 agonist ivuxolimab. The receptor source for this set is an adult with an advanced solid tumor such as melanoma, head and neck, liver or kidney cancer.

Here the CDR3 reads CASSFRRLEKLFF. The CDR3 DNA follows: TGTGCCAGCAGTTTTCGAAGGTTGGAAAAACTGTTTTTT. The chain joins TRBV27 to TRBJ1-4; D is unclear. V was clipped by 3 bases and J by 8 bases, with 10 bases between them. Germline loops: CDR1 MNHEY, CDR2 SMNVEV (reference sequence). This CDR3 has 13 residues.

The chain is built from TRBV7-2 and TRBJ2-7; 9 nucleotides align to TRBD1. The junction had 16 bases not matched to a gene; V was cut back by 7 bases and J by 9 bases. CDR1 is SGHTA, CDR2 FQGNSA, per germline. The CDR3 is 15 amino acids. The CDR3 nucleotides read TGTGCCAGCACCCCGCCGGGACAGGGAACGGGTGTGCAGTACTTC. This sequence encodes CASTPPGQGTGVQYF.

The chain couples TRBV5-1 to TRBJ2-6; tentatively, D is TRBD2 (5 bases). Trimming cost V 0 bases and J 4 bases, with 11 bases left between them. The germline V gene encodes CDR1 SGHRS and CDR2 YFSETQ. The length of the CDR3 is 16 residues. CDR3 protein: CASSLEGSGGANVLTF. The CDR3 coding sequence is TGCGCCAGCAGCTTGGAAGGGTCGGGAGGGGCCAACGTCCTGACTTTC.

The rearrangement links TRBV9 to TRBJ2-5; weak D call: TRBD2 (5 bases). The germline V gene has CDR1 SGDLS and CDR2 YYNGEE. V was pared by 2 bases and J by 5 bases, with 16 bases between. The CDR3 runs to 15 residues. The CDR3 coding sequence is TGTGCCAGCAGCGTCGACGCCACTAGAGGGGAGACCCAGTACTTC. Translation gives CASSVDATRGETQYF. Full variable domain (rest looked up from reference TRBV9 and TRBJ2-5): DSGVTQTPKHLITATGQRVTLRCSPRSGDLSVYWYQQSLDQGLQFLIQYYNGEERAKGNILERFSAQQFPDLHSELNLSSLELGDSALYFCASSVDATRGETQYFGPGTRLLVL.

This sequence joins TRBV15 and TRBJ1-2; TRBD1 is a possible D gene (6 bases). This CDR3 has 16 amino acids. V shed 5 bases and J shed 0 bases, with 16 bases lying between them. The germline V gene has CDR1 LNHNV and CDR2 YYDKDF (reference sequence). The CDR3 DNA follows: TGTGCCACCAGCGGACCCGAGAGGGGGGCTAACTATGGCTACACCTTC. As protein: CATSGPERGANYGYTF.

The chain employs TRBV29-1 and TRBJ2-1; D not certain. The CDR3 totals 13 residues. Germline assignment: CDR1 SQVTM and CDR2 ANQGSEA. The V gene lost 2 bases and the J gene lost 9 bases, with 14 bases spanning the gap. The CDR3 bases are TGCAGCGTTGAACCTTTCCCCCCCGGTGAGCAGTTCTTC. Residues: CSVEPFPPGEQFF.

The chain employs TRBV5-1 and TRBJ2-1; TRBD2 matches at 10 bases. Germline CDR1 SGHRS, CDR2 YFSETQ. The trim removed 3 bases at V and 9 bases at J, leaving 6 bases unmatched. This CDR3 has 14 residues. The CDR3 DNA is TGCGCCAGCAGCTCCCTAGCGGGAGAAGGTGAGCAGTTCTTC. Encoded protein: CASSSLAGEGEQFF.

The V call is TRBV28, the J call TRBJ2-3; 9 nucleotides agree with TRBD2. The junction had 3 bases not matched to a gene; V was cut back by 4 bases and J by 1 base. Germline loops: CDR1 MDHEN, CDR2 SYDVKM. The CDR3 runs 15 residues. This CDR3 is CASSSAGGGTDTQYF. The CDR3, as DNA: TGTGCCAGCAGTTCCGCGGGGGGGGGCACAGATACGCAGTATTTT.

This clone appeared a few times. V is TRBV27 and J is TRBJ2-7; 7 bases fit TRBD2. CDR1 is MNHEY and CDR2 is SMNVEV in the germline V gene (reference sequence). V shed 9 bases, J shed 0 bases, and the junction held 14 bases outside the gene matches. The length of the CDR3 is 16 residues. The CDR3, as DNA: TGTGCCAGTCGCCATTGGGGGGGTCGATCCTCCTACGAGCAGTACTTC. Amino acids: CASRHWGGRSSYEQYF.

CDR3 in amino acids: CASGGRISGNTIYF. CDR3 nucleotides: TGTGCCAGTGGAGGACGGATCTCTGGAAACACCATATATTTT. V is TRBV19 and J is TRBJ1-3; unclear D gene. V was trimmed by 8 bases and J by 0 bases, leaving 11 bases between them. The CDR3 runs to 14 residues. Germline loops: CDR1 LNHDA, CDR2 SQIVND (reference sequence).

This rearrangement joins TRBV2 to TRBJ1-5, with TRBD1 matching 8 bases. CDR3 size: 15 residues. After removal of 6 bases from V and 5 bases from J, the junction contained 9 bases not matched to a gene. Germline V CDR1 and CDR2: SNHLY, FYNNEI. The chain's CDR3 is CASRRRQGRDQPQHF. CDR3 coding DNA: TGTGCCAGCAGGAGAAGACAGGGGCGTGATCAGCCCCAGCATTTT.